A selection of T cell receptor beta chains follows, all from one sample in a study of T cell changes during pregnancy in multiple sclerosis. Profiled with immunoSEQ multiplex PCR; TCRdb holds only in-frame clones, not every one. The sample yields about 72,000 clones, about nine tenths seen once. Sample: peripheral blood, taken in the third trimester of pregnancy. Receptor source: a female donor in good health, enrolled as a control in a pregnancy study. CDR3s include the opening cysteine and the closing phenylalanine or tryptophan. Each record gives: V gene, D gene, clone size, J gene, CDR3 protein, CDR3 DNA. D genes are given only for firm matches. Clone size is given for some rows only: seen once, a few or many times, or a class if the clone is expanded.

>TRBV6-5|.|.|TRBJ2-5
CASSYSRSEGAQYF
TGTGCCAGCAGTTACAGCCGAAGCGAGGGGGCCCAGTACTTC
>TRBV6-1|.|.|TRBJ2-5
CASGNIQGWETQYF
TGTGCCAGCGGAAATATTCAGGGTTGGGAGACCCAGTACTTC
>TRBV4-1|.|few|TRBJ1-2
CASSRDKGYTF
TGCGCCAGCAGCCGGGACAAGGGCTACACCTTC
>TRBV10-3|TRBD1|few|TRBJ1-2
CAIRGQAGNYGYTF
TGTGCCATCAGGGGACAGGCGGGTAACTATGGCTACACCTTC
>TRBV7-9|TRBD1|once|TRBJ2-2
CASSSGQGRTGELFF
TGTGCCAGCAGCTCGGGACAGGGACGAACCGGGGAGCTGTTTTTT
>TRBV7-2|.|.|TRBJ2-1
CASSPFSNEQFF
TGTGCCAGCAGCCCCTTTAGCAATGAGCAGTTCTTC
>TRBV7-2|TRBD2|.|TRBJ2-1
CASSLLAVTNEQFF
TGTGCCAGCAGCTTACTAGCGGTTACAAATGAGCAGTTCTTC
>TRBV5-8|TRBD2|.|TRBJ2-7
CASRGRESTYEQYF
TGTGCCAGCCGAGGGCGGGAGAGCACCTACGAGCAGTACTTC
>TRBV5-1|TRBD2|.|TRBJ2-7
CASSPTSGDPYEQYF
TGCGCCAGCAGTCCAACTAGCGGGGACCCCTACGAGCAGTACTTC
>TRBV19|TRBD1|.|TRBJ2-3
CASSILGQGEDTQYF
TGTGCCAGTAGTATCCTCGGACAGGGGGAGGATACGCAGTATTTT
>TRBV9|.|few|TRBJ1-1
CASSVGWGLNTEAFF
TGTGCCAGCAGCGTAGGGTGGGGGCTAAACACTGAAGCTTTCTTT
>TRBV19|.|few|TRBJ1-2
CASSNQGLYGYTF
TGTGCCAGTAGTAATCAGGGCCTCTATGGCTACACCTTC
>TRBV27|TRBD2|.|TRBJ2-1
CASSSRLARVDNEQFF
TGTGCCAGCAGTTCCCGACTAGCGAGGGTCGACAATGAGCAGTTCTTC
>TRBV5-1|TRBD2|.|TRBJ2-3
CASSFELAGADTQYF
TGCGCCAGCAGCTTCGAACTAGCGGGAGCCGATACGCAGTATTTT
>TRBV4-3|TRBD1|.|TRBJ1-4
CASSQGQRTSTNEKLFF
TGCGCCAGCAGCCAGGGACAGAGAACTTCAACTAATGAAAAACTGTTTTTT
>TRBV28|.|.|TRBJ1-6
CASRGMTADNSPLHF
TGTGCCAGCAGGGGTATGACGGCGGATAATTCACCCCTCCACTTT
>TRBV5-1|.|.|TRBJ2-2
CASSLVQARTGELFF
TGCGCCAGCAGCTTGGTGCAGGCTCGCACCGGGGAGCTGTTTTTT
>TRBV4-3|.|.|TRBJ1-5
CASSRDYPYRVNQPQHF
TGCGCCAGCAGCCGCGACTACCCTTACAGGGTTAATCAGCCCCAGCATTTT
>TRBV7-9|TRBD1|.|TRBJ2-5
CASSLTGDGETQYF
TGTGCCAGCAGCTTGACAGGGGACGGAGAGACCCAGTACTTC
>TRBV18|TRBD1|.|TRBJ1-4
CASSPGQVGEKLFF
TGTGCCAGCTCACCGGGACAGGTCGGGGAAAAACTGTTTTTT
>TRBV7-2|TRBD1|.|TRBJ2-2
CASSFGQANTGELFF
TGTGCCAGCAGCTTCGGACAGGCGAACACCGGGGAGCTGTTTTTT
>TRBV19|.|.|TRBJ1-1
CASSMEDSMNTEAFF
TGTGCCAGTAGTATGGAAGACAGTATGAACACTGAAGCTTTCTTT
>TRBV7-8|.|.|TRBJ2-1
CASSRDSYNEQFF
TGTGCCAGCAGCCGGGACTCATACAATGAGCAGTTCTTC
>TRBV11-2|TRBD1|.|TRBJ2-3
CASTRGQGGTDTQYF
TGTGCCAGCACCAGGGGACAGGGCGGTACAGATACGCAGTATTTT
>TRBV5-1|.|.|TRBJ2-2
CASTWDPGVLSRDTGELFF
TGCGCCAGCACTTGGGATCCAGGGGTACTCTCGCGTGACACCGGGGAGCTGTTTTTT
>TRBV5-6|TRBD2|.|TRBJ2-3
CASSLGLAGDTQYF
TGTGCCAGCAGCCTCGGACTAGCGGGAGATACGCAGTATTTT
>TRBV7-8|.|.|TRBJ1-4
CASSLGSQGQNEKLFF
TGTGCCAGCAGCCTTGGAAGTCAGGGCCAGAATGAAAAACTGTTTTTT
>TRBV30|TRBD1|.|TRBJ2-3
CAWSYRGADTQYF
TGTGCCTGGTCCTACAGGGGCGCGGATACGCAGTATTTT
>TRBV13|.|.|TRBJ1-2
CASSLGTGNYGYTF
TGTGCCAGCAGCTTAGGTACAGGGAACTATGGCTACACCTTC
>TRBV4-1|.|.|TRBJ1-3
CASSQAGGLPSGNTIYF
TGCGCCAGCAGCCAAGCGGGGGGACTCCCCTCTGGAAACACCATATATTTT
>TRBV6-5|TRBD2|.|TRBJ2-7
CASRGGGYEQYF
TGTGCCAGCAGGGGCGGGGGATACGAGCAGTACTTC
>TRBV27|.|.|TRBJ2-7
CASSTPNEQYF
TGTGCCAGCAGTACCCCTAACGAGCAGTACTTC
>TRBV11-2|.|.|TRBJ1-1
CASSLRQQLTSGAFF
TGTGCCAGCAGCCTTCGGCAGCAGCTAACCTCGGGAGCTTTCTTT
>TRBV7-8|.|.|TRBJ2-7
CASSPPLGTTHYEQYF
TGTGCCAGCAGCCCGCCCCTCGGGACAACACACTACGAGCAGTACTTC
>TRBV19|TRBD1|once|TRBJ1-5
CATTKEGQQPFRNQPQHF
TGTGCCACAACAAAGGAGGGACAGCAACCCTTTCGTAATCAGCCCCAGCATTTT
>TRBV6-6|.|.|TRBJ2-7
CASSYSQGNYEQYF
TGTGCCAGCAGTTACTCTCAGGGAAACTACGAGCAGTACTTC
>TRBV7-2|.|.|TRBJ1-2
CASSLIRYGYTF
TGTGCCAGCAGCTTAATTCGCTATGGCTACACCTTC
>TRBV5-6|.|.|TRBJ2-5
CASSLVAGDKRIQYF
TGTGCCAGCAGCTTGGTGGCAGGGGATAAGAGAATCCAGTACTTC
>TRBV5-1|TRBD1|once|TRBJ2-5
CASSFTGGETQYF
TGCGCCAGCAGCTTCACAGGGGGCGAGACCCAGTACTTC
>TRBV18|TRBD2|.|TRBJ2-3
CASSPGLAGVKDTQYF
TGTGCCAGCTCACCGGGACTAGCGGGAGTCAAAGATACGCAGTATTTT
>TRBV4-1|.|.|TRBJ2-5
CASSQVEQGETQYF
TGCGCCAGCAGCCAAGTTGAACAGGGAGAGACCCAGTACTTC
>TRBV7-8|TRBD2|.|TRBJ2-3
CASSLSGTSLYTDTQYF
TGTGCCAGCAGCTTAAGCGGGACTAGCCTATACACAGATACGCAGTATTTT
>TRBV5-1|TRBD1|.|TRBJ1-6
CASSEGQGWASPLHF
TGCGCCAGCAGCGAGGGACAGGGCTGGGCTTCACCCCTCCACTTT
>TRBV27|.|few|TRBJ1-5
CASSIRGNQPQHF
TGTGCCAGCAGCATACGCGGCAATCAGCCCCAGCATTTT
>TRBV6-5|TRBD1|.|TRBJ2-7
CASSYFERGREQYF
TGTGCCAGCAGTTACTTCGAAAGGGGGCGAGAGCAGTACTTC
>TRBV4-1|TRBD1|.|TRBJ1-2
CASSQDRMGQGYGYTF
TGCGCCAGCAGCCAAGATAGGATGGGACAGGGGTATGGCTACACCTTC
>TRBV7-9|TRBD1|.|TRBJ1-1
CASSLDLQGGPNTEAFF
TGTGCCAGCAGCTTAGACCTTCAGGGGGGACCGAACACTGAAGCTTTCTTT
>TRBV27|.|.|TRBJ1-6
CASSFTGSPLHF
TGTGCCAGCAGTTTTACGGGTTCACCCCTCCACTTT
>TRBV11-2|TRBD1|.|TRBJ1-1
CASSLQNRGLNTEAFF
TGTGCCAGCAGCTTACAAAACAGGGGCCTGAACACTGAAGCTTTCTTT
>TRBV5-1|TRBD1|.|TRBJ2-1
CASQLGTANNEQFF
TGCGCCAGCCAGCTCGGGACAGCTAACAATGAGCAGTTCTTC
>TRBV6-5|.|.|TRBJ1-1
CASNPQGTVGEAFF
TGTGCCAGCAACCCTCAGGGCACTGTCGGCGAAGCTTTCTTT
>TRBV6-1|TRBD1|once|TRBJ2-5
CASSPTGMETQYF
TGTGCCAGCAGTCCGACAGGGATGGAGACCCAGTACTTC
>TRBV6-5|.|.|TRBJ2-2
CASTTRLKNTGELFF
TGTGCCAGCACTACCCGACTGAAGAACACCGGGGAGCTGTTTTTT
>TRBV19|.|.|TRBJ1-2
CASSRPSGLRSF
TGTGCCAGTAGTCGACCCTCGGGACTCCGCTCCTTC